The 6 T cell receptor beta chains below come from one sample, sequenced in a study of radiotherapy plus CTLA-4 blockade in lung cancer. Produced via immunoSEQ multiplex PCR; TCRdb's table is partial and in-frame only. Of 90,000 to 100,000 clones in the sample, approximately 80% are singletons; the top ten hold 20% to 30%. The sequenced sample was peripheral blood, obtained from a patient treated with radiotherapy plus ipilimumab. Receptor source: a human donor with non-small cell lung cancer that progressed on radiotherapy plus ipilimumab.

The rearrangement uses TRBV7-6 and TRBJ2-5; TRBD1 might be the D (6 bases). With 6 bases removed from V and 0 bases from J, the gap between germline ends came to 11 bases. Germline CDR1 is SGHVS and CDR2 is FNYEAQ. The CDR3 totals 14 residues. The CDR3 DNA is TGTGCCAGCAGTAATTCAGGGGACCAAGAGACCCAGTACTTC. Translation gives CASSNSGDQETQYF.

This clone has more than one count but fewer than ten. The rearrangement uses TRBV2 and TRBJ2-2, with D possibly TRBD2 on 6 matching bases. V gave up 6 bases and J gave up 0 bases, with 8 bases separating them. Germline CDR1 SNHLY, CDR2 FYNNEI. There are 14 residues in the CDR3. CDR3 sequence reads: CASRGLPNTGELFF. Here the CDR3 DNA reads TGTGCCAGCAGGGGACTCCCGAACACCGGGGAGCTGTTTTTT.

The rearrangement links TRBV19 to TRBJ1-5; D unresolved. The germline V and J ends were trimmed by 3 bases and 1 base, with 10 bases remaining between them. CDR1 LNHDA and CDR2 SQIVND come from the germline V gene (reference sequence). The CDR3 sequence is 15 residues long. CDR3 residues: CASSMEGSSNQPQHF. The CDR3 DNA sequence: TGTGCCAGTAGTATGGAGGGTTCGAGCAATCAGCCCCAGCATTTT.

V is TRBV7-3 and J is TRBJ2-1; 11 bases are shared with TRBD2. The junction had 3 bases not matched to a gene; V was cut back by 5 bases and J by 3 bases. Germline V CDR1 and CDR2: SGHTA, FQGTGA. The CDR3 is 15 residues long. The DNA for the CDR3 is TGTGCCAGCAGCCAAACTAGCGGGGGCTACAATGAGCAGTTCTTC. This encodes CASSQTSGGYNEQFF.

CDR3 DNA sequence: TGTGCCAGCAGCCCAACTGGCAGGAGTAATACCGGGGAGCTGTTTTTT. It is translated as CASSPTGRSNTGELFF. The chain couples TRBV5-4 to TRBJ2-2; no definite D call. In germline, CDR1 is SGHNT, CDR2 YYREEE (reference sequence). V gave up 4 bases and J gave up 5 bases, with 18 bases separating them. This CDR3 comprises 16 residues.

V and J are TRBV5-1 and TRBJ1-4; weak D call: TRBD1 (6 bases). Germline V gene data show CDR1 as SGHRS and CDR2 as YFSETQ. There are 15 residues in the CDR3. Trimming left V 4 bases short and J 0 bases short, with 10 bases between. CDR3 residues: CASSRTASTNEKLFF. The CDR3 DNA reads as TGCGCCAGCAGCCGGACAGCCTCAACTAATGAAAAACTGTTTTTT.